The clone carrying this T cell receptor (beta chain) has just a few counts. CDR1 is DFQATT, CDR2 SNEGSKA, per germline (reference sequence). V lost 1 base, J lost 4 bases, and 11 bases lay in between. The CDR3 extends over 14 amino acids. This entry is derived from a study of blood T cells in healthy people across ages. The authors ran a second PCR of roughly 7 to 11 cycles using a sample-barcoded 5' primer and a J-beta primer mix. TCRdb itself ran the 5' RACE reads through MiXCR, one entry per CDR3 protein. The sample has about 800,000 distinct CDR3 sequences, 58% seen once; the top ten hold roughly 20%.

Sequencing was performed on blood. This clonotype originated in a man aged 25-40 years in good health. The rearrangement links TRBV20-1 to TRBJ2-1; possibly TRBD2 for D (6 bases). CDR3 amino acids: CSARGGANYNEQFF. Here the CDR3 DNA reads TGCAGTGCTAGAGGCGGGGCGAATTACAATGAGCAGTTCTTC.